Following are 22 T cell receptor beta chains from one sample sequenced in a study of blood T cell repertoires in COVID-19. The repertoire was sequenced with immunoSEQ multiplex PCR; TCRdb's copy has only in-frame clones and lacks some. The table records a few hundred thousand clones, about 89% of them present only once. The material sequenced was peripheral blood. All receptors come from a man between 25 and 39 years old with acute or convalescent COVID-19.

The CDR3 here is CASSQTRNPGSNQPQHF. CDR3 nucleotides: TGTGCCAGCAGCCAGACCCGGAACCCCGGGAGCAATCAGCCCCAGCATTTT. The rearrangement links TRBV28 to TRBJ1-5; D is uncertain. This CDR3 is 17 amino acids long. V was cut by 6 bases and J by 1 base, with 19 bases left in between. Looked up from germline, CDR1 is MDHEN and CDR2 is SYDVKM.

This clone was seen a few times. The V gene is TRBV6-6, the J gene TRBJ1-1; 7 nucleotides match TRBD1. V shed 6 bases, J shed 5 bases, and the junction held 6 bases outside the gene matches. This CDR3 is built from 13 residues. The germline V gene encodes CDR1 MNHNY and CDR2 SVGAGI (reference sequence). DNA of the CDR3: TGTGCCAGCAGGATGACAGGGATTACTGAAGCTTTCTTT. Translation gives CASRMTGITEAFF.

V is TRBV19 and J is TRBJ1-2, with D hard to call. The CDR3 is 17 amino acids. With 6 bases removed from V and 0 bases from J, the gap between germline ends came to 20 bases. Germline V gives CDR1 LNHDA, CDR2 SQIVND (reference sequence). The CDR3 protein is CASRLTSGGRTNYGYTF. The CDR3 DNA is TGTGCCAGTAGACTTACTTCTGGAGGGAGAACTAACTATGGCTACACCTTC.

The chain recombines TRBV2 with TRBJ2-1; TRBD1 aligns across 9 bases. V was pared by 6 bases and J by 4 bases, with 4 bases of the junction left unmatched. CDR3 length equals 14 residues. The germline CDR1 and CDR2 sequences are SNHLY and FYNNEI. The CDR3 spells CASRGDRVYNEQFF. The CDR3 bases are TGTGCCAGCAGGGGGGACAGGGTTTACAATGAGCAGTTCTTC. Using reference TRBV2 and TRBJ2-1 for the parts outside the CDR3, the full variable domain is EPEVTQTPSHQVTQMGQEVILRCVPISNHLYFYWYRQILGQKVEFLVSFYNNEISEKSEIFDDQFSVERPDGSNFTLKIRSTKLEDSAMYFCASRGDRVYNEQFFGPGTRLTVL.

Written as DNA, the CDR3 is TGTGCCAGCAGCCCGAGGGGGCGGACAGGGCTTTACTCCTACAATGAGCAGTTCTTC. It codes for CASSPRGRTGLYSYNEQFF. J is TRBJ2-1 and V is TRBV11-2, with 8 bases lining up with TRBD1. Losses at the gene ends were 5 bases for V and 0 bases for J; bases not matched to a gene: 15. Germline V gene sequence: CDR1 SGHAT, CDR2 FQNNGV. The CDR3 covers 19 residues.

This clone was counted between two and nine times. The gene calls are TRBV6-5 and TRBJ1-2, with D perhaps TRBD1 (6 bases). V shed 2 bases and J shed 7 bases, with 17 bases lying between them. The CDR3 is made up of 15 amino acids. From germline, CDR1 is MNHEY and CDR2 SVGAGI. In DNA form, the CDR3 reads TGTGCCAGCAGTTACGGGGGGGCCGTCGGGCGTGGCTACACCTTC. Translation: CASSYGGAVGRGYTF.

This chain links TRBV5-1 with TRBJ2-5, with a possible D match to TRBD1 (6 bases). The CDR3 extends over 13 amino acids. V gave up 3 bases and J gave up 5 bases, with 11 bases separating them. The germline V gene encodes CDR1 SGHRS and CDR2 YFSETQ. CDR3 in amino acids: CASSSQGPETQYF. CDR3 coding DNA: TGCGCCAGCAGCTCCCAGGGGCCGGAGACCCAGTACTTC. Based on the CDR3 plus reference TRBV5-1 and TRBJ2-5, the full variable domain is KAGVTQTPRYLIKTRGQQVTLSCSPISGHRSVSWYQQTPGQGLQFLFEYFSETQRNKGNFPGRFSGRQFSNSRSEMNVSTLELGDSALYLCASSSQGPETQYFGPGTRLLVL.

The CDR3 region is CASSRVRTGGPQSYGYTF. Here the CDR3 DNA reads TGCGCCAGCAGCCGCGTTAGGACAGGGGGCCCGCAGAGCTATGGCTACACCTTC. The chain combines TRBV4-1 with TRBJ1-2; 11 bases agree with TRBD1. V trimming: 4 bases; J trimming: 4 bases; junction bases outside the gene matches: 14. CDR1 is MGHRA, CDR2 YSYEKL, per germline. The CDR3 loop spans 18 amino acids.

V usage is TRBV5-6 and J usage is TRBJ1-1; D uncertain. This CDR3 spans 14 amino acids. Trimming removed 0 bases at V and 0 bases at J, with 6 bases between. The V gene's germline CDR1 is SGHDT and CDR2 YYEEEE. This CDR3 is CASSLDSMNTEAFF. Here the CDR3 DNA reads TGTGCCAGCAGCTTGGACAGTATGAACACTGAAGCTTTCTTT.

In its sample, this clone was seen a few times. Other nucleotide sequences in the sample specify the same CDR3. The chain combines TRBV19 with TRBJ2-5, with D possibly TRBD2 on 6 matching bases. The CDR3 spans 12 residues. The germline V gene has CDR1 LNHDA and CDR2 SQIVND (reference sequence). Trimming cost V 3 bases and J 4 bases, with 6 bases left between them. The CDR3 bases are TGTGCCAGTAGTATCGGGGGAGAGACCCAGTACTTC. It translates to CASSIGGETQYF.

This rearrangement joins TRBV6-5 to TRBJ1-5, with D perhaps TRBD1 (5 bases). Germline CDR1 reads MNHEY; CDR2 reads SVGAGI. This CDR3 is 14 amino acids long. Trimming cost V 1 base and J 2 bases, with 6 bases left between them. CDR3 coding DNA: TGTGCCAGCAGTTACTGGGGGGGCAATCAGCCCCAGCATTTT. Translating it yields CASSYWGGNQPQHF.

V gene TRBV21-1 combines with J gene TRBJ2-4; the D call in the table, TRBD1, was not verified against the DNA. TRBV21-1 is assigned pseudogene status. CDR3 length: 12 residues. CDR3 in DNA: TGTGCCAGCAGTCTTAAAACGGGACAGGGGTACTTC. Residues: CASSLKTGQGYF.

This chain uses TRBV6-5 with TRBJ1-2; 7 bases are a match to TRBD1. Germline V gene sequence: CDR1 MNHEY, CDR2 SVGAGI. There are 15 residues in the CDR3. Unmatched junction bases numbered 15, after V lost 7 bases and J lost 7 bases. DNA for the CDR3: TGTGCCAGCAAGATGACAGGGCAATTAAGGGGTGGCTACACCTTC. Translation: CASKMTGQLRGGYTF.

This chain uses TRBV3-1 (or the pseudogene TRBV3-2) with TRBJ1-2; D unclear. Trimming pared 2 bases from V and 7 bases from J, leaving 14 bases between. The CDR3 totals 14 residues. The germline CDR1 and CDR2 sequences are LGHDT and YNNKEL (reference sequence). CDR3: CASSQTHPIGGYTF. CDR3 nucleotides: TGTGCCAGCAGCCAAACTCACCCAATCGGTGGCTACACCTTC.

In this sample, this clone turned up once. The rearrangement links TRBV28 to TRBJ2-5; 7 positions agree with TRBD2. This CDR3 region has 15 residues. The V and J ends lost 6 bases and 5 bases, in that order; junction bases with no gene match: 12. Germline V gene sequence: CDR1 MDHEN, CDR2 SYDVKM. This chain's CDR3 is CASRAPGLGRETQYF. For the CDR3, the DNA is TGTGCCAGCAGGGCCCCAGGACTAGGAAGGGAGACCCAGTACTTC.

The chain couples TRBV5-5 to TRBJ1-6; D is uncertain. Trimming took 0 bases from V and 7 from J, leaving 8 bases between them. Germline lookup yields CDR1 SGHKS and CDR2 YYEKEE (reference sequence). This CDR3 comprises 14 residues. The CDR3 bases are TGTGCCAGCAGCTTGGGGACTACAAATTCACCCCTCCACTTT. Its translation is CASSLGTTNSPLHF.

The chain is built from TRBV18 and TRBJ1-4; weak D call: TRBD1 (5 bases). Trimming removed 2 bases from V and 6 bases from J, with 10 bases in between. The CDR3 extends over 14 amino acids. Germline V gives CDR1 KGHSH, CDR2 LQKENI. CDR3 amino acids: CASSPTDSYEKLFF. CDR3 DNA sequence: TGTGCCAGCTCACCAACAGACAGCTATGAAAAACTGTTTTTT.

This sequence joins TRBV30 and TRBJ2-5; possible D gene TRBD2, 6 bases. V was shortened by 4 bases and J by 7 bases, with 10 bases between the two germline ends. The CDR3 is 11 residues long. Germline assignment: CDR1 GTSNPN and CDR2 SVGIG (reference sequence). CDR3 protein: CAWKTGVTQYF. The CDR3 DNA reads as TGTGCCTGGAAAACGGGAGTGACCCAGTACTTC.

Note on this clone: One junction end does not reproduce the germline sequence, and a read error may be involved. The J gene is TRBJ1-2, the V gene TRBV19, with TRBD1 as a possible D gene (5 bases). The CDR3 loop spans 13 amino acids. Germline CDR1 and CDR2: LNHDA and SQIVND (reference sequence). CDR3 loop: CASRIDSNYGYTF. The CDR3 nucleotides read TGTGCCAGTAGGATAGACAGTAACTATGGCTACACCTTC.

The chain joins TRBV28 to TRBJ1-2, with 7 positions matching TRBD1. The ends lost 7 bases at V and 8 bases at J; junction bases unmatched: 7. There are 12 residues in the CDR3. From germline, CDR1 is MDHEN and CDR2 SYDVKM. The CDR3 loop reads CASNEGALGYTF. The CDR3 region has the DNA TGTGCCAGCAATGAGGGGGCGCTGGGCTACACCTTC.

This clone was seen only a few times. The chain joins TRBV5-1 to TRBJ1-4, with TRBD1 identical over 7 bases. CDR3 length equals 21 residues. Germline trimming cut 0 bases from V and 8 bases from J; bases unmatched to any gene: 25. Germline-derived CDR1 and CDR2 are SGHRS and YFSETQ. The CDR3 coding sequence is TGCGCCAGCAGCTTGGGGGCCAGGGGGATTGGCGGAAGGCAGTTACGGGAAAAACTGTTTTTT. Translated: CASSLGARGIGGRQLREKLFF.

In DNA form, the CDR3 reads TGCAGTGCCACAGGGGGGCTCGAGCAGTACTTC. Translated: CSATGGLEQYF. This chain uses TRBV20-1 with TRBJ2-7; 8 positions match TRBD1. Germline assignment: CDR1 DFQATT and CDR2 SNEGSKA (reference sequence). The ends lost 6 bases at V and 6 bases at J; junction bases unmatched: 4. The CDR3 consists of 11 residues.